This T cell receptor (beta chain) was documented in a study of T cells in Graves' hyperthyroidism and ophthalmopathy. The wider study: Peripheral blood specimens were obtained at initial diagnosis, prior to any treatment.

RNA transcripts yielded amplified TCR beta CDR3 regions. First-round RT-PCR with HTBI primers amplified the TCR CDR3 region. TCRdb ran MiXCR on the multiplex PCR reads and lists one entry per CDR3 protein. The table records about 290,000 distinct CDR3 sequences, roughly 13% of them present only once. The germline V gene has CDR1 SQVTM and CDR2 ANQGSEA. Trimming pared 6 bases from V and 3 bases from J, leaving 13 bases between. The length of the CDR3 is 13 residues. This clonotype was counted at least ten times. The study based diagnoses on clinical symptoms, serum thyroxine and TRAb, thyroid ultrasound and orbital computed tomography.

The rearrangement uses TRBV29-1 and TRBJ2-3; D not resolved. The clonotype comes from a middle-aged woman with Graves' hyperthyroidism. Sequences were obtained from blood. This chain's CDR3 is CSVVFGSTDTQYF. The DNA of the CDR3 is TGCAGCGTAGTTTTCGGTTCGACAGATACGCAGTATTTT.